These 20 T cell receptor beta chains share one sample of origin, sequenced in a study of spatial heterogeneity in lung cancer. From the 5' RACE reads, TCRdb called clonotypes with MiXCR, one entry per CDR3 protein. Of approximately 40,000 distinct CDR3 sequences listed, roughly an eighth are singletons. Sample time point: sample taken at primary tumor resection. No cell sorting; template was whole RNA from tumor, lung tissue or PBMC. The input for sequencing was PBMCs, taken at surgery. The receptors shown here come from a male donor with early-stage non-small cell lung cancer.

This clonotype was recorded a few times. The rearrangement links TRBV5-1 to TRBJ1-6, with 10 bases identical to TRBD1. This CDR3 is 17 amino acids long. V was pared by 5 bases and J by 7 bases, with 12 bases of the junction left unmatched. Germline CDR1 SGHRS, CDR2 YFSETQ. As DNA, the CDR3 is TGCGCCAGCAGGAAACCCGGGACAGGGGTAGGGAATTCACCCCTCCACTTT. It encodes CASRKPGTGVGNSPLHF.

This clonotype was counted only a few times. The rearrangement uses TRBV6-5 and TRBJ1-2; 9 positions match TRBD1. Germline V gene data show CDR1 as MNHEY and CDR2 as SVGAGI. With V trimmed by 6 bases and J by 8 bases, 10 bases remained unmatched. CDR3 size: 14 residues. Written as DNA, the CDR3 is TGTGCCAGCAGCCGCCCGGGACAGGGAAGCGGCTACACCTTC. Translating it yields CASSRPGQGSGYTF.

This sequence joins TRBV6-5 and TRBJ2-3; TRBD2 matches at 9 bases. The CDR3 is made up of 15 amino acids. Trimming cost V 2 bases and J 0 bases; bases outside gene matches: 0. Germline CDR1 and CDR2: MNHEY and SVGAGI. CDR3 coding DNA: TGTGCCAGCAGTTACGCGGGGGGGAGCACAGATACGCAGTATTTT. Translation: CASSYAGGSTDTQYF.

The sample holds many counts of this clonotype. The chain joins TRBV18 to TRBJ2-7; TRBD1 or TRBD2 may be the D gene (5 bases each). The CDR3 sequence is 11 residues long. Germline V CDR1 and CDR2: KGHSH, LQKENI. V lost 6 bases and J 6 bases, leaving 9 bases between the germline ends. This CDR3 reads CASSQGVEQYF. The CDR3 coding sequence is TGTGCCAGCTCGCAGGGAGTCGAGCAGTACTTC.

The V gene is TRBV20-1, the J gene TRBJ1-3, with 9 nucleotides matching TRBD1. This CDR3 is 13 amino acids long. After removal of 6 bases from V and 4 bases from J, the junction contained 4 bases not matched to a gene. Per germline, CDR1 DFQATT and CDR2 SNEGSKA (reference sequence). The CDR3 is CSAQQGAGNTIYF. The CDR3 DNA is TGCAGTGCCCAACAGGGGGCAGGAAACACCATATATTTT.

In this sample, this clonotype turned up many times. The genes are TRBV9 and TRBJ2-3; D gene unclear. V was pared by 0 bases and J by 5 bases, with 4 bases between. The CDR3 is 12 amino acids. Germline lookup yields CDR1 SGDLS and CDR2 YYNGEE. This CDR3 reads CASSVAQDTQYF. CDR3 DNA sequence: TGTGCCAGCAGCGTAGCTCAAGATACGCAGTATTTT.

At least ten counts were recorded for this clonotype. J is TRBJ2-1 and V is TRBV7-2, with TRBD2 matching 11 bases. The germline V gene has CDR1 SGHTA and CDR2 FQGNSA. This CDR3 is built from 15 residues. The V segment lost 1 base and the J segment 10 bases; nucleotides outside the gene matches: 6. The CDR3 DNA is TGTGCCAGCAGCTTAGTGTTAGCGGGAGGGTGGGAGCAGTTCTTC. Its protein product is CASSLVLAGGWEQFF.

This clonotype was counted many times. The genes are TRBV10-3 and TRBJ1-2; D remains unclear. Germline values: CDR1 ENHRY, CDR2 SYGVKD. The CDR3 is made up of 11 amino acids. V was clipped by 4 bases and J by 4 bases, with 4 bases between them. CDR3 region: CAISGPYGYTF. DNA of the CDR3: TGTGCCATCAGTGGCCCCTATGGCTACACCTTC.

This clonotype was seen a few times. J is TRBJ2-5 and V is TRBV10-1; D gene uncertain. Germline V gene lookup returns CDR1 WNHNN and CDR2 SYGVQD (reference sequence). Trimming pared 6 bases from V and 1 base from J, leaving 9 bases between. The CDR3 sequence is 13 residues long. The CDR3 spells CASSQRVQETQYF. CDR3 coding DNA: TGCGCCAGCAGCCAAAGGGTCCAAGAGACCCAGTACTTC.

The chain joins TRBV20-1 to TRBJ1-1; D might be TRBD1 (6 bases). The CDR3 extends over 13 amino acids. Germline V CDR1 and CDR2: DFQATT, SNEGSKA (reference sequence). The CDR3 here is CSHRDKMNTEAFF. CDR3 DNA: TGCAGCCACAGGGATAAAATGAACACTGAAGCTTTCTTT.

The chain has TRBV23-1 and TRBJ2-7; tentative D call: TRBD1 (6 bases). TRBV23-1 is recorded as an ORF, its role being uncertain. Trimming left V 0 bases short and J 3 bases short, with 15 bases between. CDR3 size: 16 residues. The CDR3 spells CASSQSYRVVLYEQYF. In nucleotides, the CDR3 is TGCGCCAGCAGTCAATCCTACAGGGTGGTCCTCTACGAGCAGTACTTC.

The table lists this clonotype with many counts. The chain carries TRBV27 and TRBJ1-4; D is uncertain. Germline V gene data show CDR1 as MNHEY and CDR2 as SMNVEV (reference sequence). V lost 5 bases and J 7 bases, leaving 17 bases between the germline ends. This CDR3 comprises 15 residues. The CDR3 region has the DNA TGTGCCAGCAGTCCCTACACGGGCCCCCCTGAAAAACTGTTTTTT. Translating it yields CASSPYTGPPEKLFF. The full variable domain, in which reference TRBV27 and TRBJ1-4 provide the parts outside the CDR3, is EAQVTQNPRYLITVTGKKLTVTCSQNMNHEYMSWYRQDPGLGLRQIYYSMNVEVTDKGDVPEGYKVSRKEKRNFPLILESPSPNQTSLYFCASSPYTGPPEKLFFGSGTQLSVL.

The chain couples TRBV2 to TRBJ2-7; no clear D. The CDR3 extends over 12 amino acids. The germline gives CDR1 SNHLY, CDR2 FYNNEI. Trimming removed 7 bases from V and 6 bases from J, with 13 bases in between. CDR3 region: CASMEFVGEQYF. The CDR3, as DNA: TGTGCCAGCATGGAGTTCGTGGGCGAGCAGTACTTC.

The CDR3 nucleotides read TGCGCCAGCAGTGATTACAGGGGATACACCGGGGAGCTGTTTTTT. As protein: CASSDYRGYTGELFF. The chain joins TRBV10-2 to TRBJ2-2; 7 nucleotides match TRBD1. Germline loops: CDR1 WSHSY, CDR2 SAAADI. Unmatched junction bases numbered 4, after V lost 3 bases and J lost 3 bases. This CDR3 contains 15 residues.

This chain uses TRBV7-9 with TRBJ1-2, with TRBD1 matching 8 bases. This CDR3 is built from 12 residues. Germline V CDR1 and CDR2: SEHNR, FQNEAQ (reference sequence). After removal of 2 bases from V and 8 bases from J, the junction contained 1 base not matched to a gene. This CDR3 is CASSLRTGGYTF. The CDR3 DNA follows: TGTGCCAGCAGCTTAAGGACAGGGGGCTACACCTTC.

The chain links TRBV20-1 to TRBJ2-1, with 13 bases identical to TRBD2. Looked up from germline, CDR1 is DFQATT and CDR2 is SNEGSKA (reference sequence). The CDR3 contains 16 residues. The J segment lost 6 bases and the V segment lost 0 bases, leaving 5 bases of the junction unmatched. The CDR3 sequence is CSARDPTSGRANEQFF. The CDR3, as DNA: TGCAGTGCTAGAGACCCAACTAGCGGGAGGGCCAATGAGCAGTTCTTC.

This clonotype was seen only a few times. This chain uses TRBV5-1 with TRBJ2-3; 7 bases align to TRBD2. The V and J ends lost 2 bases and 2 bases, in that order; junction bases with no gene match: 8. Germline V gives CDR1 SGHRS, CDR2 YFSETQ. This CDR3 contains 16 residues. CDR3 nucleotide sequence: TGCGCCAGCAGCTTAGCAGGCGGGAGTTACACAGATACGCAGTATTTT. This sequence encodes CASSLAGGSYTDTQYF.

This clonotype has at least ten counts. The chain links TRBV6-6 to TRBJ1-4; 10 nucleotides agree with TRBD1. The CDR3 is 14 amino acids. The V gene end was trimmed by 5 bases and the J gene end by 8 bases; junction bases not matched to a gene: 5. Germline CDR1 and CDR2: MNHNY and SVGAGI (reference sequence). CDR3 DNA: TGTGCCAGCAGTCCTGACAGGGGGCGCGAAAAACTGTTTTTT. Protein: CASSPDRGREKLFF.

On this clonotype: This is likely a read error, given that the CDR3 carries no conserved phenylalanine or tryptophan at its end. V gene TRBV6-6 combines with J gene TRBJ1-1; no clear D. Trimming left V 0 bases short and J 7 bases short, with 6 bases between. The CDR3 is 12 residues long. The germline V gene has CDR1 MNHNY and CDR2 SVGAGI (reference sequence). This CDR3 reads CASSYSESEAFL. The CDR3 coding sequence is TGTGCCAGCAGTTACTCGGAAAGTGAAGCTTTCTTA.

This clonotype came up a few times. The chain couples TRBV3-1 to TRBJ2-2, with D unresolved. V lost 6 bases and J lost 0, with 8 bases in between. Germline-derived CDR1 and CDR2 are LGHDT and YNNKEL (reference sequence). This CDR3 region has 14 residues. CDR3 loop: CASRLTANTGELFF. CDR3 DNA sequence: TGTGCCAGCAGGCTTACAGCGAACACCGGGGAGCTGTTTTTT.